This T cell receptor (beta chain) derives from a study of T cells in Graves' hyperthyroidism and ophthalmopathy. About the study: Peripheral blood draws took place at initial diagnosis, ahead of any treatment.

Newly diagnosed hyperthyroidism, duration under 2 months, in patients aged 18 to 65. Findings and limits, study-wide: A model using 13 V-J features told ophthalmopathy apart from stable hyperthyroidism. In the blood, most expanded thyroid clonotypes above 0.001 appeared as well.

This clonotype came up many times. Its antigen is currently unknown. RNA transcripts served as the template for amplifying TCR beta CDR3 regions. During a first-round RT-PCR of the TCR CDR3, the HTBI primer set was used. Via MiXCR, TCRdb re-called the multiplex PCR reads, giving one row per CDR3 protein. The table shows about 560,000 distinct CDR3 sequences, with 16% occurring only once. Sequenced input: blood. The receptor's source is a woman under 30 with Graves' hyperthyroidism.

In nucleotides, the CDR3 is TGCAGCGTTGAAGTTCCTAGCACAGATACGCAGTATTTT. It translates to CSVEVPSTDTQYF. The V and J genes are TRBV29-1 and TRBJ2-3; D ambiguous. Per the germline V gene, CDR1 is SQVTM and CDR2 is ANQGSEA. Trimming stripped 1 base from V and 0 bases from J, with 5 bases between. CDR3 size: 13 residues.